This TCR beta chain was observed in a study of tumor and adjacent non-tumor tissue in lung cancer. The germline gives CDR1 GTSNPN, CDR2 SVGIG (reference sequence). The length of the CDR3 is 14 residues. V lost 5 bases and J lost 1, with 12 bases in between. Three rounds of nested PCR, following a modified ARM-PCR protocol, produced the TCRbeta library. TCRdb re-derived calls from the multiplex PCR reads in MiXCR, one entry per CDR3 protein. The data show about 60,000 distinct CDR3 sequences, with roughly 60% seen just once and about 32% held by the top ten. This clonotype was recorded many times. No cell sorting was done before RNA was extracted from the tissue. The normal lung tissue was taken more than 3 cm from the tumor edge.

The specimen was distant non-tumor lung tissue. This rearrangement joins TRBV30 to TRBJ2-1; D gene ambiguous. The source is a man between 65 and 79 years old with non-small cell lung cancer. CDR3 loop: CAWYLGRSYNEQFF. The CDR3 bases are TGTGCCTGGTATCTCGGACGGTCCTACAATGAGCAGTTCTTC.